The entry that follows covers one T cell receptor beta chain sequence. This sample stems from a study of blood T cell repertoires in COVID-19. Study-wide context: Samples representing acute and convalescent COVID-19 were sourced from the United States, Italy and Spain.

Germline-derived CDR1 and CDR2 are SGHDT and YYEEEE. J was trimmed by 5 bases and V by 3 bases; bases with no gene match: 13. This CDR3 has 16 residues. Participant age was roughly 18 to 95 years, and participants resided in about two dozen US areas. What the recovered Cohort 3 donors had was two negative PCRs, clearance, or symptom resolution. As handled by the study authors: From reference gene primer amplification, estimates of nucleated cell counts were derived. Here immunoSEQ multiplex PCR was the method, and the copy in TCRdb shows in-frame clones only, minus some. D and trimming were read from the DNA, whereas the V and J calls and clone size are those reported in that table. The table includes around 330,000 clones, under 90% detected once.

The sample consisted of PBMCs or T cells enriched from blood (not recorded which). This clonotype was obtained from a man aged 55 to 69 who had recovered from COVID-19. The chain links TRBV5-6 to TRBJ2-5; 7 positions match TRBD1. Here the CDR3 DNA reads TGTGCCAGCAGCTGGAGGACCTGGGACAGTAATGAGACCCAGTACTTC. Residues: CASSWRTWDSNETQYF.